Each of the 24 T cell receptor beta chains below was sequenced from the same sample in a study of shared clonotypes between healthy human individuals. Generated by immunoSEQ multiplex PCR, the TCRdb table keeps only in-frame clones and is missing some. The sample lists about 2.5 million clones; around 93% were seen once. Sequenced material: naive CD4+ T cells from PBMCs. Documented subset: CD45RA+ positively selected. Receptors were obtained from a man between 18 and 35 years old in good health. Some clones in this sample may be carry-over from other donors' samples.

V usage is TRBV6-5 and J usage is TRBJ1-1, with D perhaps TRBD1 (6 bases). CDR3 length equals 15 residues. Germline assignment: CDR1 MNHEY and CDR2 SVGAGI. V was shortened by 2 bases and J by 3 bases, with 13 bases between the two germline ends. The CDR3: CASSYPGGEYTEAFF. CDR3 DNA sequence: TGTGCCAGCAGTTACCCCGGGGGCGAGTACACTGAAGCTTTCTTT.

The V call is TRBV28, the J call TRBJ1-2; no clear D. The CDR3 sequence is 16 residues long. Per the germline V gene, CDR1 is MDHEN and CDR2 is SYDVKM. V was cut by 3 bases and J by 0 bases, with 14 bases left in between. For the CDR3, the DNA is TGTGCCAGCAGTTTGTTGACAACAGCCGCTAACTATGGCTACACCTTC. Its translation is CASSLLTTAANYGYTF.

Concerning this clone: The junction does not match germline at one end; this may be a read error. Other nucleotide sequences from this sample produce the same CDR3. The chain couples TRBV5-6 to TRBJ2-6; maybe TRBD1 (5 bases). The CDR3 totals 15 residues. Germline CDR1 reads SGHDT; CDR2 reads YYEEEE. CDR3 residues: CASSFYSSGANVLTF. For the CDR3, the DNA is TGTGCCAGCAGCTTTTACTCCTCTGGGGCCAACGTCCTGACTTTT.

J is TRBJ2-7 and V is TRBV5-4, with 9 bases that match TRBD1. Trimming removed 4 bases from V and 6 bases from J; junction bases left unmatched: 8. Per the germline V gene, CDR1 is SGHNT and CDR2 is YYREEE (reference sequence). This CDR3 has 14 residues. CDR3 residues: CASSPGQGGREQYF. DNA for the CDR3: TGTGCCAGCAGCCCGGGACAGGGAGGACGCGAGCAGTACTTC. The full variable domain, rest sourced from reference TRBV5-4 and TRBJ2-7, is ETGVTQSPTHLIKTRGQQVTLRCSSQSGHNTVSWYQQALGQGPQFIFQYYREEENGRGNFPPRFSGLQFPNYSSELNVNALELDDSALYLCASSPGQGGREQYFGPGTRLTVT.

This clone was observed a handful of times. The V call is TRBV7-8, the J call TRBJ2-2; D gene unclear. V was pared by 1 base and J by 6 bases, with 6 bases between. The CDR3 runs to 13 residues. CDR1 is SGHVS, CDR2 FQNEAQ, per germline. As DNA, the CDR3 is TGTGCCAGCAGCTTAGTACCCCCCGGGGAGCTGTTTTTT. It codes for CASSLVPPGELFF.

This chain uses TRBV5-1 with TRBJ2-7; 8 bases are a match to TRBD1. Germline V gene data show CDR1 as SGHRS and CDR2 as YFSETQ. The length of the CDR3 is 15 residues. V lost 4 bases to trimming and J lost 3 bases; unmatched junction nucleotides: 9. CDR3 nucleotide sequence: TGCGCCAGCAGCATGACAGGGGACCGGGACTACGAGCAGTACTTC. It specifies CASSMTGDRDYEQYF.

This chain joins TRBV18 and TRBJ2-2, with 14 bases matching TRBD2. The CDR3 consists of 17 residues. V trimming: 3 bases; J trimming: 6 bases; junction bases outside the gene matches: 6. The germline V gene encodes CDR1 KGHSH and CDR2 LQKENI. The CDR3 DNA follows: TGTGCCAGCTCACCCCGACTAGCGGGAGGGCGATCCGGGGAGCTGTTTTTT. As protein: CASSPRLAGGRSGELFF.

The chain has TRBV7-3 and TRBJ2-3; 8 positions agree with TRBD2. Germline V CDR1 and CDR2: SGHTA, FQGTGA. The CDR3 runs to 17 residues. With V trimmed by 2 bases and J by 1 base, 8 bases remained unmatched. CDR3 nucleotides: TGTGCCAGCAGCTTAGGCGGGGGGACACTTGGCACAGATACGCAGTATTTT. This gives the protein CASSLGGGTLGTDTQYF.

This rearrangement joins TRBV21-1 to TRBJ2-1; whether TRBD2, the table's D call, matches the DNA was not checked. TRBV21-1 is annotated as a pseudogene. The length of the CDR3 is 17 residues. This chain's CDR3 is CASSKDSLAGGYNEQFF. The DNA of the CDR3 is TGTGCCAGCAGCAAAGACTCACTAGCGGGAGGTTACAATGAGCAGTTCTTC.

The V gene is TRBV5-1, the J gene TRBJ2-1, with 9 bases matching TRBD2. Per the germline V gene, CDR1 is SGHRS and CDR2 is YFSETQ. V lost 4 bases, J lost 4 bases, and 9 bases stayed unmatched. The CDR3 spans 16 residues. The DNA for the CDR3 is TGCGCCAGCAGCCTATCTAGCGGGATACTTTACAATGAGCAGTTCTTC. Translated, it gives CASSLSSGILYNEQFF.

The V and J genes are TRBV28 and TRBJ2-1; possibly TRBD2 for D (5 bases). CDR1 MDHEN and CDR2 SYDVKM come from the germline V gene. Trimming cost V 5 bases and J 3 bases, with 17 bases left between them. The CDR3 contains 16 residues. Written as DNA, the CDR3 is TGTGCCAGCAGTACCGTCAGCGGAGGATTCTACAATGAGCAGTTCTTC. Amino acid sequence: CASSTVSGGFYNEQFF.

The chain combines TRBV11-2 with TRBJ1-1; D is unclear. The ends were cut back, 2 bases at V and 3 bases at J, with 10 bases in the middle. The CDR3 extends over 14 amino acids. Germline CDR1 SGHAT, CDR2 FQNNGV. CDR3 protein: CASSLQPEDTEAFF. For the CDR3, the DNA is TGTGCCAGCAGCTTACAGCCAGAGGACACTGAAGCTTTCTTT.

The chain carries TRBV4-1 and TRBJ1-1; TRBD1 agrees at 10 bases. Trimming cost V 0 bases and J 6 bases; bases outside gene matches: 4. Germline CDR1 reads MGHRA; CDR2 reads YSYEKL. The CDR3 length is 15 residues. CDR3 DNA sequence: TGCGCCAGCAGCCAAGAAGGGGACAGGGGCGCTGAAGCTTTCTTT. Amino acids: CASSQEGDRGAEAFF.

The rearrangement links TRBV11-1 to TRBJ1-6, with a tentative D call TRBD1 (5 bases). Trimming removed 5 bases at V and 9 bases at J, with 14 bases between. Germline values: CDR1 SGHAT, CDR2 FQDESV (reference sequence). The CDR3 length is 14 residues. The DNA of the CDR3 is TGTGCCAGCAGCCCCCGGACCGGGGGTTCACCCCTCCACTTT. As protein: CASSPRTGGSPLHF.

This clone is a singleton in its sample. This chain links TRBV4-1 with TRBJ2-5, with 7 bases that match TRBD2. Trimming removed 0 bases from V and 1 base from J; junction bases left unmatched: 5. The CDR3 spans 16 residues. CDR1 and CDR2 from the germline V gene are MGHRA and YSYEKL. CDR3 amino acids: CASSQDRWGGQETQYF. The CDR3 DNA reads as TGCGCCAGCAGCCAAGATCGGTGGGGGGGCCAAGAGACCCAGTACTTC.

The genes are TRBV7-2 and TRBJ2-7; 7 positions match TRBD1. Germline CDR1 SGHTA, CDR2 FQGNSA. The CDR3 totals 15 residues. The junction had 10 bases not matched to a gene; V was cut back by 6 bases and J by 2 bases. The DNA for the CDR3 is TGTGCCAGCAGTTTAAACAGGGGCTTCACCTACGAGCAGTACTTC. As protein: CASSLNRGFTYEQYF.

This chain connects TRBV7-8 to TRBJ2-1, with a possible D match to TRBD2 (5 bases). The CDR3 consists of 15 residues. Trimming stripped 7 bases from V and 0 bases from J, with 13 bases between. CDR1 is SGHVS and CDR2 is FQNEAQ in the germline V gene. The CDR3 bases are TGTGCCAGCACTCTAGCTCCGAGCTCCTACAATGAGCAGTTCTTC. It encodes CASTLAPSSYNEQFF. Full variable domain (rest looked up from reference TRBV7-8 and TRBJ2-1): GAGVSQSPRYKVAKRGQDVALRCDPISGHVSLFWYQQALGQGPEFLTYFQNEAQLDKSGLPSDRFFAERPEGSVSTLKIQRTQQEDSAVYLCASTLAPSSYNEQFFGPGTRLTVL.

CDR3 nucleotides: TGCGCCAGCAGCTTAAGCCCATTCACCGACCCGAAATTGGAAGCTTTCTTT. It is translated as CASSLSPFTDPKLEAFF. The V and J genes are TRBV5-1 and TRBJ1-1; D is undetermined. Trimming removed 2 bases at V and 8 bases at J, with 25 bases between. This CDR3 is built from 17 residues. Germline loops: CDR1 SGHRS, CDR2 YFSETQ.

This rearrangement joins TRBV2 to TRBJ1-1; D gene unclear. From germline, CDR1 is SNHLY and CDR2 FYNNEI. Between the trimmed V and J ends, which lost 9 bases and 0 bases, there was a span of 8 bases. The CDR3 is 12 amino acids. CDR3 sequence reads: CASLFMNTEAFF. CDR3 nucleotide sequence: TGTGCCAGTCTGTTCATGAACACTGAAGCTTTCTTT.

The DNA of the CDR3 is TGTGCCACCAGCAGCGGGAGAGGTGGCACTGAAGCTTTCTTT. This translates into CATSSGRGGTEAFF. The V gene is TRBV15, the J gene TRBJ1-1, with no clear D. This CDR3 has 14 residues. Trimming stripped 3 bases from V and 4 bases from J, with 12 bases between. Germline V gives CDR1 LNHNV, CDR2 YYDKDF (reference sequence).

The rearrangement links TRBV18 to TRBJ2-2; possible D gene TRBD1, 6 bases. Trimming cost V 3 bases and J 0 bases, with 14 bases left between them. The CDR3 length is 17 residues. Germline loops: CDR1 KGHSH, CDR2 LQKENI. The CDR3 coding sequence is TGTGCCAGCTCACCCCTTAAGACAGGACCGAACACCGGGGAGCTGTTTTTT. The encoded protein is CASSPLKTGPNTGELFF.

CDR3 in amino acids: CASTLTSGVMIYNEQFF. CDR3 nucleotide sequence: TGTGCCAGCACCCTGACTAGCGGGGTGATGATATACAATGAGCAGTTCTTC. The chain carries TRBV7-9 and TRBJ2-1; 11 nucleotides agree with TRBD2. The V segment lost 7 bases and the J segment 4 bases; nucleotides outside the gene matches: 12. This CDR3 is 17 amino acids long. Germline lookup yields CDR1 SEHNR and CDR2 FQNEAQ (reference sequence).

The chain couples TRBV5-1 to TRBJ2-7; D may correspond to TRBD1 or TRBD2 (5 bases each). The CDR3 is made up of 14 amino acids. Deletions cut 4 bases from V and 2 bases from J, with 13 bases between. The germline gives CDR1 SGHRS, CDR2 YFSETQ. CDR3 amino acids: CASSREGHTYEQYF. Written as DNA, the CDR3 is TGCGCCAGCAGCCGAGAGGGGCATACCTACGAGCAGTACTTC.

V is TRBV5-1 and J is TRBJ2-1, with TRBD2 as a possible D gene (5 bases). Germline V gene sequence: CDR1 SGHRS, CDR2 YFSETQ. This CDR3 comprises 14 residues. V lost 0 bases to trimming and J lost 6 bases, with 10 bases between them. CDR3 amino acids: CASSLDSRANEQFF. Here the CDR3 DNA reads TGCGCCAGCAGCTTGGATTCGCGGGCCAATGAGCAGTTCTTC.